These T cell receptor beta chains were read from a single sample in a study of T-cell memory formation after mild COVID-19. TCRdb reprocessed the 5' RACE reads with MiXCR, giving one entry per CDR3 protein. The repertoire includes more than 75,000 distinct CDR3 sequences, around 25% of them detected once, and approximately 45% sits in the top ten. Source material: PBMCs or a T cell subset sorted from them (not recorded which). These receptors were obtained from a man between 18 and 29 years old who had mild COVID-19 (a few samples of this study predate the infection). Cell type and time point are not known. Each CDR3 is given with its conserved first and last residue. The D gene is left open where the match is weak. The listing skips clone size in some rows; elsewhere it reads once, few, many or a size class.

size: .
V: TRBV11-1
D: .
CDR3: CASSFPFGASEQFF

size: .
V: TRBV6-5
D: TRBD2
CDR3: CASSYSSGGVLEQFF

size: few
V: TRBV12-5
D: .
CDR3: CASGEPQGGGSYEQYF

size: few
V: TRBV29-1
D: .
CDR3: CSVEGRQMVGNEQFF

size: .
V: TRBV9
D: .
CDR3: CASSVTGLPSGANVLTF

size: .
V: TRBV29-1
D: .
CDR3: CSVEGHRDSTDTQYF

size: .
V: TRBV30
D: .
CDR3: CAWSVRDFLLTDTQYF

size: .
V: TRBV25-1
D: TRBD1
CDR3: CASSNPRTGGTAGANVLTF

size: .
V: TRBV4-3
D: .
CDR3: CASSQGLGVGEQFF

size: few
V: TRBV15
D: TRBD1
CDR3: CATSGRDRGSIYGYTF

size: many
V: TRBV12-3/TRBV12-4
D: .
CDR3: CASSLGLTYEQYF

size: few
V: TRBV7-9
D: .
CDR3: CASIGTLTGELFF

size: few
V: TRBV7-9
D: .
CDR3: CASSAVRSNTEAFF

size: few
V: TRBV9
D: TRBD1
CDR3: CASSVRPGQYEQFF

size: .
V: TRBV6-5
D: TRBD1
CDR3: CASSSVGGLRDTEAFF

size: .
V: TRBV29-1
D: TRBD1
CDR3: CSGGRTGATGELFF

size: many
V: TRBV2
D: TRBD2
CDR3: CASFTSGASTDTQYF

size: many
V: TRBV9
D: .
CDR3: CASSGTGWGSEQYF

size: few
V: TRBV19
D: TRBD1
CDR3: CASSSGGRTEAFF

size: .
V: TRBV15
D: TRBD2
CDR3: CATSRDSAAGFEQFF

size: few
V: TRBV7-8
D: TRBD1
CDR3: CASSPPVGTGTGELFF

size: .
V: TRBV10-1
D: .
CDR3: CASSADRSTDTQYF

size: few
V: TRBV12-3/TRBV12-4
D: .
CDR3: CASSPWWLHEQFF

size: .
V: TRBV5-1
D: .
CDR3: CASSAGRRAGEKLFF